The 29 T cell receptor beta chains below come from one sample, sequenced in a study of blood T cell repertoires in COVID-19. Some clones are missing from TCRdb's copy, which holds only in-frame ones; the method was immunoSEQ multiplex PCR. The profile shows fewer than 200,000 clones, around 83% of them singletons. The sample was peripheral blood. These TCRs come from a woman between 55 and 75 years old with COVID-19, enrolled during active disease.

The rearrangement uses TRBV3-1 (or the pseudogene TRBV3-2) and TRBJ2-3; D is possibly TRBD1 (6 bases). The CDR3 covers 12 residues. The V gene lost 6 bases and the J gene lost 5 bases, with 9 bases spanning the gap. In germline, CDR1 is LGHDT, CDR2 YNNKEL (reference sequence). The CDR3 DNA follows: TGTGCCAGCAGTCCACAGGGAGATACGCAGTATTTT. This translates into CASSPQGDTQYF.

This clone is a singleton in its sample. V and J are TRBV6-5 and TRBJ2-3; D gene unclear. The V end was cut by 5 bases, the J end by 0 bases, with 6 bases between. Germline values: CDR1 MNHEY, CDR2 SVGAGI. The CDR3 runs to 13 residues. Here the CDR3 reads CASSLTSTDTQYF. CDR3 DNA: TGTGCCAGCAGTCTAACCAGCACAGATACGCAGTATTTT.

The chain carries TRBV3-1 (or the pseudogene TRBV3-2) and TRBJ1-6; D is possibly TRBD1 (5 bases). The germline CDR1 and CDR2 sequences are LGHDT and YNNKEL (reference sequence). V lost 3 bases, J lost 1 base, and 7 bases lay in between. This CDR3 comprises 15 residues. This CDR3 reads CASSQGGSYNSPLHF. For the CDR3, the DNA is TGTGCCAGCAGCCAGGGGGGTTCCTATAATTCACCCCTCCACTTT.

The chain recombines TRBV27 with TRBJ1-5; no clear D gene. The CDR3 spans 15 residues. V shed 3 bases and J shed 0 bases, with 9 bases lying between them. Looked up from germline, CDR1 is MNHEY and CDR2 is SMNVEV (reference sequence). CDR3 DNA: TGTGCCAGCAGTTTTGACTCATATAGCAATCAGCCCCAGCATTTT. This encodes CASSFDSYSNQPQHF.

The chain joins TRBV18 to TRBJ2-1; D is undetermined. This CDR3 has 14 amino acids. The V gene's germline CDR1 is KGHSH and CDR2 LQKENI. V was cut by 4 bases and J by 2 bases, with 9 bases left in between. Here the CDR3 DNA reads TGTGCCAGCTCACTCTACTTTACCTACAATGAGCAGTTCTTC. This gives the protein CASSLYFTYNEQFF.

The CDR3 DNA reads TGTGCCACCCAAGACAGGGGGGACTATGGCTACACCTTC. Translated, it gives CATQDRGDYGYTF. The J gene is TRBJ1-2, the V gene TRBV24-1; 9 positions agree with TRBD1. CDR1 is KGHDR and CDR2 is SFDVKD in the germline V gene. V shed 9 bases and J 3 bases; nucleotides not matched to a gene: 4. This CDR3 comprises 13 residues.

This clone has just one count. The chain couples TRBV5-8 to TRBJ2-7; D not resolved. V lost 2 bases and J lost 2, with 14 bases in between. The CDR3 loop spans 15 amino acids. CDR1 SGHTS and CDR2 YDEGEE come from the germline V gene. The CDR3 sequence: CASSFRGSPPYEQYF. The CDR3 nucleotides are TGTGCCAGCAGCTTCCGCGGATCCCCTCCCTACGAGCAGTACTTC.

The V call is TRBV6-5, the J call TRBJ2-7, with TRBD1 matching 12 bases. V lost 2 bases and J lost 4; bases outside the gene matches: 6. Germline V gives CDR1 MNHEY, CDR2 SVGAGI. This CDR3 has 16 residues. In DNA, the CDR3 is TGTGCCAGCAGTTACCCCCGGGACAGGGGGCAATACGAGCAGTACTTC. It codes for CASSYPRDRGQYEQYF.

The chain recombines TRBV11-2 with TRBJ1-1, with 7 bases matching TRBD1. CDR1 and CDR2 from the germline V gene are SGHAT and FQNNGV. The length of the CDR3 is 14 residues. J gave up 0 bases and V 4 bases, and 2 bases lay outside the gene matches. CDR3 residues: CASSSQGMNTEAFF. CDR3 nucleotide sequence: TGTGCCAGCAGCTCACAGGGGATGAACACTGAAGCTTTCTTT.

The chain is built from TRBV11-3 and TRBJ2-2; 7 nucleotides agree with TRBD2. Trimming removed 3 bases from V and 4 bases from J; junction bases left unmatched: 2. The CDR3 sequence is 14 residues long. Per germline, CDR1 SGHNT and CDR2 YENEEA. The CDR3 region is CASSLGGSTGELFF. CDR3 DNA: TGTGCCAGCAGCTTGGGAGGGAGCACCGGGGAGCTGTTTTTT.

The genes are TRBV7-3 and TRBJ1-2; 12 bases are a match to TRBD1. Germline CDR1 reads SGHTA; CDR2 reads FQGTGA. This CDR3 spans 14 amino acids. Trimming at V came to 4 bases and at J to 7 bases, leaving 4 bases not matched to a gene. In DNA form, the CDR3 reads TGTGCCAGCAGCTCCGGGACAGGGGGCTTTGGCTACACCTTC. Encoded protein: CASSSGTGGFGYTF.

This clone was detected only once. The chain is built from TRBV7-6 and TRBJ1-3, with TRBD1 as a possible D gene (5 bases). Germline CDR1 is SGHVS and CDR2 is FNYEAQ. With 5 bases removed from V and 5 bases from J, the gap between germline ends came to 19 bases. CDR3 size: 16 residues. CDR3 DNA: TGTGCCAGCAGCCCCGGAGGGGACTTGGGTAGAAACACCATATATTTT. Encoded protein: CASSPGGDLGRNTIYF.

The chain is built from TRBV29-1 and TRBJ2-2; D remains unclear. The CDR3 is made up of 12 amino acids. Trimming shortened V by 4 bases and J by 6 bases, and 9 bases separated the two germline ends. CDR1 and CDR2 (germline): SQVTM, ANQGSEA. CDR3 nucleotide sequence: TGCAGCGTTGGAAAACACGCCGGGGAGCTGTTTTTT. Its translation is CSVGKHAGELFF.

This clone was seen a handful of times. The chain is built from TRBV9 and TRBJ1-2; 8 positions agree with TRBD1. Germline-derived CDR1 and CDR2 are SGDLS and YYNGEE. J gave up 5 bases and V 3 bases, and 15 bases lay outside the gene matches. The CDR3 consists of 17 residues. DNA for the CDR3: TGTGCCAGCAGCGCGACCTCAGGGGGCTCCCAAATTTATGGCTACACCTTC. This codes for CASSATSGGSQIYGYTF. Full variable domain (missing parts from reference TRBV9 and TRBJ1-2): DSGVTQTPKHLITATGQRVTLRCSPRSGDLSVYWYQQSLDQGLQFLIQYYNGEERAKGNILERFSAQQFPDLHSELNLSSLELGDSALYFCASSATSGGSQIYGYTFGSGTRLTVV.

This clone was recorded once. V and J are TRBV7-3 and TRBJ2-2, with a weak D call TRBD2 (7 bases). Germline V lookup: CDR1 SGHTA, CDR2 FQGTGA. The CDR3 is 15 amino acids. The ends were cut back, 5 bases at V and 7 bases at J, with 17 bases in the middle. The CDR3 spells CASSPLAGAFGELFF. CDR3 DNA sequence: TGTGCCAGCAGCCCCTTGGCGGGGGCGTTCGGGGAGCTGTTTTTT.

The V gene is TRBV6-2 or TRBV6-3, the J gene TRBJ1-6, with D unclear. The V end lost 6 bases, the J end lost 0 bases, and 9 bases lay between the germline ends. CDR1 and CDR2 (germline): MNHEY, SVGEGT. This CDR3 has 15 amino acids. The CDR3 here is CASSEEGSYNSPLHF. In DNA, the CDR3 is TGTGCCAGCAGCGAGGAGGGCTCCTATAATTCACCCCTCCACTTT.

This chain joins TRBV7-6 and TRBJ2-5; 11 bases align to TRBD2. The germline V gene encodes CDR1 SGHVS and CDR2 FNYEAQ. The ends lost 0 bases at V and 2 bases at J; junction bases unmatched: 14. This CDR3 has 20 residues. The CDR3 spells CASSLAPPSGGRTPQETQYF. CDR3 DNA sequence: TGTGCCAGCAGCTTAGCCCCTCCTAGCGGGGGGCGTACCCCTCAAGAGACCCAGTACTTC.

This clone was seen a handful of times. The CDR3 sequence: CASPDRTEAFF. The CDR3 DNA follows: TGCGCCAGCCCGGACAGGACTGAAGCTTTCTTT. V gene TRBV5-1 combines with J gene TRBJ1-1; 7 bases align to TRBD1. CDR1 is SGHRS and CDR2 is YFSETQ in the germline V gene. Trimming took 7 bases from V and 5 from J; bases not matched to a gene: 2. CDR3 length equals 11 residues.

The chain recombines TRBV6-5 with TRBJ2-7; D gene ambiguous. Between the trimmed V and J ends, which lost 9 bases and 5 bases, there was a span of 8 bases. The germline CDR1 and CDR2 sequences are MNHEY and SVGAGI. This CDR3 contains 10 residues. CDR3 nucleotides: TGTGCCAGTTATCGTCACGAGCAGTACGTC. It encodes CASYRHEQYV.

J is TRBJ1-5 and V is TRBV5-5; 9 positions match TRBD1. Germline V CDR1 and CDR2: SGHKS, YYEKEE (reference sequence). The ends lost 3 bases at V and 1 base at J; junction bases unmatched: 14. The CDR3 is 19 residues long. The CDR3 DNA is TGTGCCAGCAGCTGGCTGCCCGGGACAGGGATCGGCAGCAATCAGCCCCAGCATTTT. It specifies CASSWLPGTGIGSNQPQHF.

A remark on this clone: The sample has other DNA sequences that encode this CDR3 too. The V call is TRBV6-5, the J call TRBJ1-5; a possible D gene is TRBD1 (5 bases). The V end lost 6 bases, the J end lost 0 bases, and 9 bases lay between the germline ends. Looked up from germline, CDR1 is MNHEY and CDR2 is SVGAGI. The CDR3 covers 14 residues. The CDR3 nucleotides read TGTGCCAGCAGACTCGACAGTAGCAATCAGCCCCAGCATTTT. Translating gives CASRLDSSNQPQHF.

This chain joins TRBV10-2 and TRBJ2-1, with D unresolved. The V gene lost 7 bases and the J gene lost 7 bases, with 8 bases spanning the gap. Germline CDR1 reads WSHSY; CDR2 reads SAAADI. This CDR3 region has 11 residues. The CDR3 region is CASTLSNEQFF. The DNA for the CDR3 is TGCGCCAGCACCCTTTCGAATGAGCAGTTCTTC.

The CDR3 spells CASSIHRGQSGAFF. The CDR3 DNA reads TGTGCCAGTAGTATCCACAGGGGACAGTCGGGGGCTTTCTTT. The chain has TRBV19 and TRBJ1-1; 7 bases are shared with TRBD1. Trimming removed 3 bases from V and 11 bases from J; junction bases left unmatched: 12. This CDR3 contains 14 residues. Germline CDR1 and CDR2: LNHDA and SQIVND (reference sequence).

The chain uses TRBV2 and TRBJ1-1, with 7 nucleotides matching TRBD1. The CDR3 is 12 residues long. Losses at the gene ends were 5 bases for V and 4 bases for J; bases not matched to a gene: 1. The germline V gene encodes CDR1 SNHLY and CDR2 FYNNEI. The CDR3 sequence: CASSRQGTEAFF. In DNA form, the CDR3 reads TGTGCCAGCAGTCGACAGGGCACTGAAGCTTTCTTT.

In its sample, this clone was seen a few times. The chain is built from TRBV7-2 and TRBJ1-1; D unresolved. V dropped 1 base and J dropped 4 bases, with 13 bases sitting between them. From germline, CDR1 is SGHTA and CDR2 FQGNSA. The CDR3 sequence is 15 residues long. This CDR3 is CASSLDPVRVTEAFF. The CDR3 DNA reads TGTGCCAGCAGCTTAGATCCGGTGAGAGTCACTGAAGCTTTCTTT.

The V call is TRBV14, the J call TRBJ2-6; D ambiguous. In germline, CDR1 is SGHDN, CDR2 FVKESK. The CDR3 sequence is 16 residues long. V was trimmed by 5 bases and J by 4 bases, leaving 15 bases between them. CDR3 DNA sequence: TGTGCCAGCAGCTCCCAGGCAGCCCTCGGGGCCAACGTCCTGACTTTC. Protein product: CASSSQAALGANVLTF.

The V gene is TRBV11-2, the J gene TRBJ1-5; D not certain. Germline V gene data show CDR1 as SGHAT and CDR2 as FQNNGV. The CDR3 is 16 amino acids. V lost 1 base, J lost 6 bases, and 16 bases lay in between. DNA of the CDR3: TGTGCCAGCAGCTTAGTGGCCGGGTTGGGTAGTCAGCCCCAGCATTTT. Residues: CASSLVAGLGSQPQHF.

The V call is TRBV5-4, the J call TRBJ2-3; D is uncertain. The germline gives CDR1 SGHNT, CDR2 YYREEE (reference sequence). This CDR3 is 14 amino acids long. With 0 bases removed from V and 0 bases from J, the gap between germline ends came to 5 bases. The CDR3 region has the DNA TGTGCCAGCAGCTTGGAGACAAGCACAGATACGCAGTATTTT. Translation gives CASSLETSTDTQYF.

This rearrangement joins TRBV5-1 to TRBJ1-2, with TRBD1 identical over 7 bases. The CDR3 consists of 13 residues. J was trimmed by 5 bases and V by 3 bases; bases with no gene match: 4. Germline-derived CDR1 and CDR2 are SGHRS and YFSETQ. The CDR3 coding sequence is TGCGCCAGCAGCTCGGGACAGCTATATGGCTACACCTTC. Residues: CASSSGQLYGYTF.